This T cell receptor (beta chain) was observed in a study of blood T cell repertoires in COVID-19. Across the study: COVID-19 samples collected from the United States, Italy and Spain covered acute and convalescent phases. PBMCs, B-cell-depleted T cells, or T cells were the source of the cDNA or gDNA that made up the material.

Original processing methods: From reference gene primer amplification, estimates of nucleated cell counts were derived. Sequenced by immunoSEQ multiplex PCR; TCRdb stores in-frame clones only, minus some. V, J and clone size derive from that table, while D and trimming were established from the DNA sequence. The repertoire includes approximately 61,000 clones, about 90% of them detected once, and about 14% sits in the top ten. This clone was detected a few times. This TCR derives from a human donor in a cohort sampled during active COVID-19. Material for sequencing was peripheral blood.

CDR3 region: CASSQDRYTDTQYF. The DNA for the CDR3 is TGTGCCAGCAGCCAAGACAGGTACACAGATACGCAGTATTTT. V usage is TRBV4-2 and J usage is TRBJ2-3, with D uncertain. The V end was cut by 0 bases, the J end by 2 bases, with 6 bases between. This CDR3 contains 14 residues. Germline assignment: CDR1 LGHNA and CDR2 YNFKEQ.